This T cell receptor (beta chain) was captured by sequencing in a study of shared T cell receptors in the human thymus. The method was immunoSEQ multiplex PCR; TCRdb's version includes in-frame clones alone and lacks a portion of them. This sample has some 720,000 clones; roughly 90% occur once, and the top ten carry over 0.008%. CDR3 length: 17 amino acids. Trimming removed 1 base at V and 3 bases at J, with 19 bases between. Looked up from germline, CDR1 is SGHAT and CDR2 is FQNNGV. These same data were also listed under a study on human thymus T cells. That work states: It was from resections taken during corrective heart surgery that the thymus tissue came. Thymic and blood repertoires showed apparently biased V and J gene usage.

What was sequenced was thymocytes. The sequence came from a boy younger than two with a congenital heart defect. The chain is built from TRBV11-2 and TRBJ2-7, with D possibly TRBD2 on 6 matching bases. CDR3 amino acids: CASSLVVLARECYEQYF. For the CDR3, the DNA is TGTGCCAGCAGCTTAGTTGTACTAGCCCGGGAGTGCTACGAGCAGTACTTC.